The 29 T cell receptor beta chains below come from one sample, sequenced in a study of spatial heterogeneity in lung cancer. General study results and limits: Expanded intratumoral alpha and beta TCR counts tracked tumor mutation counts.

Their antigens are not known. TCRdb reanalysed the 5' RACE reads using MiXCR and keeps one entry per CDR3 protein. The sample holds about 5,700 distinct CDR3 sequences, less than 20% seen once. The time point is: sample taken at primary tumor resection. The sequences come from lung tumor tissue, collected at surgery. Receptor source: a male donor with early-stage non-small cell lung cancer.

This clonotype is termed medium-sized. CDR3 amino acids: CASSLEGQGTDEQFF. CDR3 nucleotides: TGTGCCAGCAGCTTAGAGGGACAGGGGACGGATGAGCAGTTCTTC. V is TRBV7-8 and J is TRBJ2-1, with TRBD1 matching 10 bases. Germline assignment: CDR1 SGHVS and CDR2 FQNEAQ. V lost 1 base to trimming and J lost 8 bases; unmatched junction nucleotides: 5. The CDR3 has 15 amino acids.

This clonotype ranks as medium-sized. This chain uses TRBV11-3 with TRBJ2-5, with D possibly TRBD1 on 6 matching bases. Per germline, CDR1 SGHNT and CDR2 YENEEA. Trimming took 3 bases from V and 5 from J, leaving 16 bases between them. The length of the CDR3 is 15 residues. In DNA, the CDR3 is TGTGCCAGCAGCTTTGGGGGCGGACTCGGGGAGACCCAGTACTTC. Protein product: CASSFGGGLGETQYF.

J is TRBJ2-7 and V is TRBV7-8, with TRBD2 matching over 9 bases. CDR3 length equals 15 residues. Germline V gene data show CDR1 as SGHVS and CDR2 as FQNEAQ. V shed 1 base and J 4 bases; nucleotides not matched to a gene: 5. For the CDR3, the DNA is TGTGCCAGCAGCTTAGTGGCTAGCGGGAAATACGAGCAGTACTTC. Translation gives CASSLVASGKYEQYF.

The rearrangement uses TRBV27 and TRBJ2-3; D may match TRBD1 or TRBD2 (5 bases each). Trimming pared 8 bases from V and 0 bases from J, leaving 15 bases between. CDR3 size: 15 residues. CDR1 MNHEY and CDR2 SMNVEV come from the germline V gene (reference sequence). CDR3 bases: TGTGCCAGCTATCCACTAGACAGAAGCACAGATACGCAGTATTTT. It codes for CASYPLDRSTDTQYF.

This clonotype is judged medium-sized. The rearrangement uses TRBV6-2 or TRBV6-3 and TRBJ2-7; D gene uncertain. Trimming took off 0 bases at V and 2 bases at J, with 8 bases between the two ends. The CDR3 extends over 14 amino acids. The V gene's germline CDR1 is MNHEY and CDR2 SVGEGT. CDR3 protein: CASSYSVPAYEQYF. The DNA for the CDR3 is TGTGCCAGCAGTTACTCGGTTCCAGCCTACGAGCAGTACTTC.

This clonotype counts as medium-sized. This rearrangement joins TRBV12-3 or TRBV12-4 to TRBJ2-7; D might be TRBD1 or TRBD2, each matching 5 bases. The ends were cut back, 6 bases at V and 2 bases at J, with 14 bases in the middle. The CDR3 sequence is 14 residues long. CDR3 sequence: CASRETGTTYEQYF. The CDR3 nucleotides read TGTGCCAGCAGAGAAACCGGGACGACCTACGAGCAGTACTTC.

This clonotype is medium-sized (0.01 to 0.1%) by share. The genes are TRBV3-1 and TRBJ2-5; possibly TRBD2 for D (5 bases). The CDR3 is 13 amino acids. Germline-derived CDR1 and CDR2 are LGHDT and YNNKEL (reference sequence). V lost 7 bases and J 5 bases, leaving 14 bases between the germline ends. For the CDR3, the DNA is TGTGCCAGCAACCCCCAGGCGGGTGAGACCCAGTACTTC. Translating gives CASNPQAGETQYF.

V is TRBV20-1 and J is TRBJ2-1; 14 nucleotides align to TRBD2. V trimming: 0 bases; J trimming: 7 bases; junction bases outside the gene matches: 8. Germline V lookup: CDR1 DFQATT, CDR2 SNEGSKA (reference sequence). The CDR3 totals 17 residues. The CDR3 reads CSARDPRTSGRYNEQFF. In nucleotides, the CDR3 is TGCAGTGCTAGAGACCCCCGGACTAGCGGGAGGTATAATGAGCAGTTCTTC.

The V and J genes are TRBV11-3 and TRBJ2-7, with D possibly matching TRBD1 (6 bases). Germline-derived CDR1 and CDR2 are SGHNT and YENEEA. V was clipped by 3 bases and J by 6 bases, with 15 bases between them. The CDR3 covers 14 residues. The CDR3 region is CASSLSRDTAEQYF. CDR3 nucleotides: TGTGCCAGCAGCTTGTCCCGGGACACTGCCGAGCAGTACTTC.

This clonotype is deemed medium-sized. The chain couples TRBV7-8 to TRBJ2-2; D is possibly TRBD2 (6 bases). Trimming removed 7 bases at V and 4 bases at J, with 19 bases between. The germline gives CDR1 SGHVS, CDR2 FQNEAQ. The CDR3 is 16 residues long. This chain's CDR3 is CASTQPGEIGTGELFF. The CDR3 nucleotides are TGTGCCAGCACCCAGCCGGGGGAAATCGGCACCGGGGAGCTGTTTTTT.

CDR3 loop: CASSNGQGVTGTEAFF. The CDR3, as DNA: TGTGCCAGCAGTAATGGACAGGGAGTCACGGGAACTGAAGCTTTCTTT. The chain carries TRBV12-3 or TRBV12-4 and TRBJ1-1; 8 bases are a match to TRBD1. Trimming took 5 bases from V and 5 from J; bases not matched to a gene: 13. The CDR3 has 16 residues.

This clonotype is classed as medium-sized. The rearrangement uses TRBV28 and TRBJ2-6, with D possibly TRBD1 on 5 matching bases. V lost 4 bases and J 0 bases, leaving 10 bases between the germline ends. CDR1 and CDR2 from the germline V gene are MDHEN and SYDVKM. The CDR3 has 16 amino acids. DNA for the CDR3: TGTGCCAGCAGTTGGGGCAGGAACTCTGGGGCCAACGTCCTGACTTTC. Residues: CASSWGRNSGANVLTF.

The CDR3 loop is CASSLGGRASSYEQYF. CDR3 coding DNA: TGTGCCAGCAGCTTGGGCGGGAGGGCCAGCTCCTACGAGCAGTACTTC. The genes are TRBV5-4 and TRBJ2-7, with 9 bases fitting TRBD2. Germline V gene sequence: CDR1 SGHNT, CDR2 YYREEE (reference sequence). The ends lost 0 bases at V and 0 bases at J; junction bases unmatched: 4. CDR3 length: 16 amino acids.

In its sample, this clonotype is medium-sized. CDR3 sequence reads: CSATPPTANTGELFF. CDR3 DNA: TGCAGTGCTACACCCCCCACGGCGAACACCGGGGAGCTGTTTTTT. The rearrangement links TRBV20-1 to TRBJ2-2; the D is unclear. Per germline, CDR1 DFQATT and CDR2 SNEGSKA (reference sequence). Trimming took off 4 bases at V and 0 bases at J, with 12 bases between the two ends. The CDR3 consists of 15 residues.

This chain links TRBV4-3 with TRBJ1-2; D perhaps matches TRBD1 (5 bases). Trimming stripped 0 bases from V and 11 bases from J, with 10 bases between. Germline CDR1 and CDR2: LGHNA and YSLEER. This CDR3 region has 12 residues. The CDR3: CASSQDGREYTF. The DNA of the CDR3 is TGCGCCAGCAGCCAAGATGGCAGGGAATACACCTTC.

This clonotype is labeled medium-sized. The V call is TRBV7-2, the J call TRBJ2-1, with D tentatively TRBD2 (7 bases). CDR1 and CDR2 (germline): SGHTA, FQGNSA. The length of the CDR3 is 15 residues. V lost 8 bases and J lost 0, with 14 bases in between. In DNA form, the CDR3 reads TGTGCCAGCTATGGCGGGGGCTCCTCCTACAATGAGCAGTTCTTC. It yields the protein CASYGGGSSYNEQFF.

By share, this clonotype counts as medium-sized. The chain has TRBV7-3 and TRBJ2-3, with D perhaps TRBD1 or TRBD2 (5 bases each). The CDR3 contains 14 residues. Trimming removed 4 bases from V and 3 bases from J, with 11 bases in between. Germline V gene sequence: CDR1 SGHTA, CDR2 FQGTGA. CDR3 nucleotide sequence: TGTGCCAGCAGCTCTGGGACGGGGACAGATACGCAGTATTTT. The encoded protein is CASSSGTGTDTQYF.

This clonotype was observed many times. The chain employs TRBV7-2 and TRBJ2-1; 8 bases line up with TRBD2. V trimming: 1 base; J trimming: 4 bases; junction bases outside the gene matches: 3. This CDR3 comprises 15 residues. From germline, CDR1 is SGHTA and CDR2 FQGNSA. The chain's CDR3 is CASSLDPSGYNEQFF. DNA of the CDR3: TGTGCCAGCAGCTTAGATCCTAGCGGGTACAATGAGCAGTTCTTC.

The rearrangement joins TRBV20-1 to TRBJ1-5, with 8 bases fitting TRBD1. The germline gives CDR1 DFQATT, CDR2 SNEGSKA (reference sequence). V was clipped by 5 bases and J by 6 bases; unmatched bases: 3. The CDR3 totals 12 residues. The CDR3 DNA is TGCAGTGCTTGGACAGGGAGTCAGCCCCAGCATTTT. Encoded protein: CSAWTGSQPQHF.

This clonotype is categorized as medium-sized. The chain has TRBV14 and TRBJ2-3; D call uncertain. The CDR3 totals 16 residues. Germline V gives CDR1 SGHDN, CDR2 FVKESK. V lost 0 bases to trimming and J lost 5 bases, with 15 bases between them. Here the CDR3 reads CASSQDRGPPRDTQYF. CDR3 DNA sequence: TGTGCCAGCAGCCAAGATCGTGGACCGCCCCGAGATACGCAGTATTTT.

This clonotype is termed medium-sized (0.01 to 0.1%). This rearrangement joins TRBV6-4 to TRBJ2-3, with D tentatively TRBD2 (5 bases). V was trimmed by 2 bases and J by 0 bases, leaving 9 bases between them. CDR1 and CDR2 (germline): MRHNA, SNTAGT. This CDR3 has 15 residues. CDR3 coding DNA: TGTGCCAGCAGTGACGGCGGACTGAGCACAGATACGCAGTATTTT. It specifies CASSDGGLSTDTQYF.

The chain has TRBV20-1 and TRBJ2-1, with a possible D match to TRBD1 (6 bases). Per germline, CDR1 DFQATT and CDR2 SNEGSKA (reference sequence). Trimming took 3 bases from V and 10 from J, leaving 19 bases between them. This CDR3 region has 14 residues. The CDR3 region is CSASRGPSVGEQFF. CDR3 bases: TGCAGTGCTAGCAGGGGTCCCTCGGTTGGGGAGCAGTTCTTC.

Remarks on this clonotype: A read error may explain this, as a much larger clone is one base away. V usage is TRBV6-5 and J usage is TRBJ1-1; D ambiguous. This CDR3 comprises 13 residues. Germline V lookup: CDR1 MNHEY, CDR2 SVGAGI. The CDR3 nucleotides are TGTGCCAGCAGTACCCCAAAGAACACTAAAGCTTTCTTT. It translates to CASSTPKNTKAFF.

This clonotype rates as medium-sized (0.01 to 0.1%). The rearrangement joins TRBV7-2 to TRBJ2-3, with D possibly being TRBD2 (6 bases). CDR3 length: 15 residues. CDR1 is SGHTA and CDR2 is FQGNSA in the germline V gene. V was cut by 1 base and J by 7 bases, with 15 bases left in between. DNA for the CDR3: TGTGCCAGCAGCTTAGACGGGAGCCCACCCAATACGCAGTATTTT. This codes for CASSLDGSPPNTQYF.

This clonotype is termed medium-sized. The chain employs TRBV12-3 or TRBV12-4 and TRBJ2-5, with 9 positions matching TRBD2. The CDR3 contains 15 residues. Losses at the gene ends were 6 bases for V and 5 bases for J; bases not matched to a gene: 10. CDR3 DNA: TGTGCCAGCAGATCTAGCGGGGTAGGCAAGGAGACCCAGTACTTC. Its protein product is CASRSSGVGKETQYF.

The J gene is TRBJ1-1, the V gene TRBV5-1; possible D gene TRBD1, 6 bases. Per germline, CDR1 SGHRS and CDR2 YFSETQ. Trimming cost V 4 bases and J 4 bases, with 17 bases left between them. The length of the CDR3 is 15 residues. The CDR3 sequence is CASSVPRDTFTEAFF. DNA for the CDR3: TGCGCCAGCAGCGTGCCACGGGACACCTTCACTGAAGCTTTCTTT.

By share, this clonotype counts as medium-sized. The chain carries TRBV19 and TRBJ2-3, with D hard to call. Germline CDR1 LNHDA, CDR2 SQIVND (reference sequence). The CDR3 consists of 11 residues. Trimming took 10 bases from V and 4 from J, leaving 9 bases between them. The CDR3 sequence: CATRRADTQYF. The CDR3 DNA is TGTGCCACCCGGCGAGCAGATACGCAGTATTTT. The full variable domain, with the rest looked up from reference TRBV19 and TRBJ2-3, is DGGITQSPKYLFRKEGQNVTLSCEQNLNHDAMYWYRQDPGQGLRLIYYSQIVNDFQKGDIAEGYSVSREKKESFPLTVTSAQKNPTAFYLCATRRADTQYFGPGTRLTVL.

This clonotype was seen only a few times. This chain joins TRBV20-1 and TRBJ2-6; no clear D gene. Germline values: CDR1 DFQATT, CDR2 SNEGSKA (reference sequence). The CDR3 runs to 14 residues. Trimming took 0 bases from V and 0 from J, leaving 3 bases between them. The CDR3 DNA is TGCAGTGCTAGAGATGGCTCTGGGGCCAACGTCCTGACTTTC. This gives the protein CSARDGSGANVLTF.

This clonotype rates as medium-sized (0.01 to 0.1%). V usage is TRBV7-2 and J usage is TRBJ2-5, with 7 bases that match TRBD1. The CDR3 spans 13 residues. Trimming at V came to 3 bases and at J to 3 bases, leaving 1 base not matched to a gene. Germline loops: CDR1 SGHTA, CDR2 FQGNSA. In DNA, the CDR3 is TGTGCCAGCAGCTTTGGGACAGAAGAGACCCAGTACTTC. Amino acids: CASSFGTEETQYF.